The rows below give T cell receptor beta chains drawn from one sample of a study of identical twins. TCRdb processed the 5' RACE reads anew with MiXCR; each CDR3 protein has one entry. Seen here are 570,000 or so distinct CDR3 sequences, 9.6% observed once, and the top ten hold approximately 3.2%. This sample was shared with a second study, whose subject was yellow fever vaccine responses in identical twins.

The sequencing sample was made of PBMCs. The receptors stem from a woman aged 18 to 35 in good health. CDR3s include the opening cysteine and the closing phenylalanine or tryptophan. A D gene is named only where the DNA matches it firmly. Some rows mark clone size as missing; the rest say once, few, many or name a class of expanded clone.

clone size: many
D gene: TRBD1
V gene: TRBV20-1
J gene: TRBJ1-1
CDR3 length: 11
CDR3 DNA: TGCGGCTTAACAGGGGACACTGAAGCTTTCTTT
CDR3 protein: CGLTGDTEAFF

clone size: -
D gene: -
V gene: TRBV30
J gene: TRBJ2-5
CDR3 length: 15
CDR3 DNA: TGTGCCTGGAGTGTACGTAGGGGGGCTATGGAGACCCAGTACTTC
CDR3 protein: CAWSVRRGAMETQYF

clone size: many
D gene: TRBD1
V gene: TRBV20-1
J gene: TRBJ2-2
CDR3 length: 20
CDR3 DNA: TGCAGTGCTAGAGTCGCCATCGGACAGGGGGCGCCCAAGAATCCCGGGGAGCTGTTTTTT
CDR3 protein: CSARVAIGQGAPKNPGELFF

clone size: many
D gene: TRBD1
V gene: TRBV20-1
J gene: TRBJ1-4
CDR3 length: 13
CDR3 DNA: TGCAGTGCAACCACAGGGGCTAATGAAAAACTGTTTTTT
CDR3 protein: CSATTGANEKLFF

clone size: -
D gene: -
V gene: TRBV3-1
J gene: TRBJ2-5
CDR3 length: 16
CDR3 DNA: TGTGCCACCAGTGCTACCGGGAATGTGGGCGGTGAGACCCAGTACTTC
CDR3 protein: CATSATGNVGGETQYF

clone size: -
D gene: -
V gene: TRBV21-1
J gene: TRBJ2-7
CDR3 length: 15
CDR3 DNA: TGTGCCAGCAGCAAGAACCGCCAGGGAGACTACGAGCAGTACTTC
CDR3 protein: CASSKNRQGDYEQYF

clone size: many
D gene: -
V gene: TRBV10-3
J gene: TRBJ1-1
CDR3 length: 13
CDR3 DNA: TGTGCCGCAGAAAGGGGATTGAACACTGAAGCTTTCTTT
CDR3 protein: CAAERGLNTEAFF

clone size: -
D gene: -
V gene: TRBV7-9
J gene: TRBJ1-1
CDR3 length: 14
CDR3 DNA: TGTGCCAGCAGCTTGGAGGGGGGTTCCGCTGAAGCTTTCTTT
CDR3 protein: CASSLEGGSAEAFF

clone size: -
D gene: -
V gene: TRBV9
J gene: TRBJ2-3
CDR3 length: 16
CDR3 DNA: TGTGCCAGTGGGGTACTATCCGGGGGGCGCACAGATACGCAGTATTTT
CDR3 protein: CASGVLSGGRTDTQYF

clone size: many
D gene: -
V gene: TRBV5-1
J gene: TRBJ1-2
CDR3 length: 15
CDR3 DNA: TGCGCCAGCAGCTTGGTTTCAGGAGATCTCTATGGCTACACCTTC
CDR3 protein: CASSLVSGDLYGYTF

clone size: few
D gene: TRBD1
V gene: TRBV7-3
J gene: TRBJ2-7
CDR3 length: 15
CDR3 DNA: TGTGCCAGCAGCTCTGGGACAGGGGTTCTGGCCGAGCAGTACTTC
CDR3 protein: CASSSGTGVLAEQYF

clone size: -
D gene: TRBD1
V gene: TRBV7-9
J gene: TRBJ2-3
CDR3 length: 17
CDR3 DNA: TGTGCCAGCAGCTACCTGCCCGACAGGGTGTTTGGAGATACGCAGTATTTT
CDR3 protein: CASSYLPDRVFGDTQYF

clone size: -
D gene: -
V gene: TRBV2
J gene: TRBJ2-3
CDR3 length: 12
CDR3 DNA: TGTGCCAGCAGGTTAGCCCAAGATACGCAGTATTTT
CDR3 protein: CASRLAQDTQYF

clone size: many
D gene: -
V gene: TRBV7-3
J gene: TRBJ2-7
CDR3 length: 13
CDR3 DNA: TGTGCCAGCAGCCGGGGCGTGATGAGTGAGCAGTACTTC
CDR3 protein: CASSRGVMSEQYF

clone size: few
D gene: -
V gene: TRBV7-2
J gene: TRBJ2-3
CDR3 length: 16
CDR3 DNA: TGTGCCAGCAGCTTAGAGACGGGATACAGCACAGATACGCAGTATTTT
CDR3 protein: CASSLETGYSTDTQYF

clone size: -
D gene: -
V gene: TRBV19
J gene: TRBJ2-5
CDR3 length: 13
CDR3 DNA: TGTGCCAGTAAGGATCTGGGGAGGGAGACCCAGTACTTC
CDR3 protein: CASKDLGRETQYF

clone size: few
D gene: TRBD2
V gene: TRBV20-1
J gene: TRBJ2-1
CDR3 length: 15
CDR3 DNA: TGCAGTGCTGCCCCGGGGACTAGCGGGGCCAATGAGCAGTTCTTC
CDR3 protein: CSAAPGTSGANEQFF

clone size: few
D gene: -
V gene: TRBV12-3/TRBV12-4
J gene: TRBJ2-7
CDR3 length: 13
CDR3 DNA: TGTGCCAGCAGTAGGACAACCTCCTACGAGCAGTACTTC
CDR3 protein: CASSRTTSYEQYF

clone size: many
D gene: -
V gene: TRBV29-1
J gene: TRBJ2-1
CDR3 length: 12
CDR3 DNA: TGCAGCGTTGTCAAGTCGACCAATGAGCAGTTCTTC
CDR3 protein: CSVVKSTNEQFF

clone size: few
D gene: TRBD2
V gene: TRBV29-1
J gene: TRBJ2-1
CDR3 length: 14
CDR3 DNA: TGCAGCATATGGGGGACTAGCGGGAGTAATGAGCAGTTCTTC
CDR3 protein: CSIWGTSGSNEQFF

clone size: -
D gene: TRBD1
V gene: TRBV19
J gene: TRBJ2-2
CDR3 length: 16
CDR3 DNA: TGTGCCAGTATCGTCCCCGGGACAGGGAACACCGGGGAGCTGTTTTTT
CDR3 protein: CASIVPGTGNTGELFF

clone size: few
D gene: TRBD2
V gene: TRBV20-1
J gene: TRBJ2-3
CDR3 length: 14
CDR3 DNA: TGCAGTGCTAGTCTGGGCGGGAGTTTCGATACGCAGTATTTT
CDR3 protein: CSASLGGSFDTQYF

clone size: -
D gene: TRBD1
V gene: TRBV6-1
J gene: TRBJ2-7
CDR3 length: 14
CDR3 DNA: TGTGCCAGCAGTCTCCGGGACAGCACCTACGAGCAGTACTTC
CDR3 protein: CASSLRDSTYEQYF

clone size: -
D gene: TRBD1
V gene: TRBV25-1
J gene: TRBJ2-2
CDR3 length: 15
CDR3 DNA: TGTGCCAGCAGTGACCTCGGGACAGGGGCCGGGGAGCTGTTTTTT
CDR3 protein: CASSDLGTGAGELFF

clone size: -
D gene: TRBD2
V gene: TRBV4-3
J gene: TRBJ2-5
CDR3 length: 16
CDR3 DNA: TGCGCCAGCAGCCAAGCCCTAGCGGGAATCCAAGAGACCCAGTACTTC
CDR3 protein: CASSQALAGIQETQYF

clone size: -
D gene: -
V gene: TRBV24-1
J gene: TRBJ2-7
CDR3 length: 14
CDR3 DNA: TGTGCCACCAGTGACAGGGTAGGAGCGGGCGAGCAGTACTTC
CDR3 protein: CATSDRVGAGEQYF

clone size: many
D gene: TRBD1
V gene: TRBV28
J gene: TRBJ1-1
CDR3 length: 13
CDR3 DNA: TGTGCCAGCAGATGGACAGGGAACACTGAAGCTTTCTTT
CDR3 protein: CASRWTGNTEAFF

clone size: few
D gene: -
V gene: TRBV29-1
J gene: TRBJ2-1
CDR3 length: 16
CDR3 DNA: TGCAGCGTCTCAGACTTCCGGGCCAACTCCTACAATGAGCAGTTCTTC
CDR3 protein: CSVSDFRANSYNEQFF

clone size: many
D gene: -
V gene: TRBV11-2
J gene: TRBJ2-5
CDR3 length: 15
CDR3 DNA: TGTGCCAGCAGCTCAGGACGGGTTTCAAAAGAGACCCAGTACTTC
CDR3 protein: CASSSGRVSKETQYF

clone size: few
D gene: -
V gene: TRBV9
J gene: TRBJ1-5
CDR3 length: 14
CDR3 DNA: TGTGCCAGCAGCGCAGGACAGTCGGGTCAGCCCCAGCATTTT
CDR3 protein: CASSAGQSGQPQHF

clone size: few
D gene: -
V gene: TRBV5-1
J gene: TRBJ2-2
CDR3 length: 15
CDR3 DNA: TGCGCCAGCAGCCTACAACCGTCGAACACCGGGGAGCTGTTTTTT
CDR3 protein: CASSLQPSNTGELFF

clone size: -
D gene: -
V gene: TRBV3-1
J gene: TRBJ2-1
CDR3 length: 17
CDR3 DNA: TGTGCCATCAGCCCCCACTCCGGGGGCTCTCTTTACAATGAGCAGTTCTTC
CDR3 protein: CAISPHSGGSLYNEQFF

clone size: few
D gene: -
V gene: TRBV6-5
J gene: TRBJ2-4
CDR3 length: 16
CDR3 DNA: TGTGCCAGCAGTTACAGGCCAGATCTAGCCAAAAACATTCAGTACTTC
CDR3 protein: CASSYRPDLAKNIQYF

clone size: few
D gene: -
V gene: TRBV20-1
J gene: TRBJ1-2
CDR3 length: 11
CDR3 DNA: TGCAGTGCTAGCTCCAGGGAGGGCTACACCTTC
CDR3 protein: CSASSREGYTF

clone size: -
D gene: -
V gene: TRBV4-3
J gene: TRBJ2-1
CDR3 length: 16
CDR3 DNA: TGCGCCAGCAGCCAAGAAGAAAACGGGGATTACAATGAGCAGTTCTTC
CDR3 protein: CASSQEENGDYNEQFF

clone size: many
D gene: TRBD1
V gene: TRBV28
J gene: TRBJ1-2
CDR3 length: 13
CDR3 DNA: TGTGCCAGCGGGCGACAGGGGGCAGGTGGCTACACCTTC
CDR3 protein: CASGRQGAGGYTF

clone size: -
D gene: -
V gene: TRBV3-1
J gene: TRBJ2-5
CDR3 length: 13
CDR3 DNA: TGTGCCAGCAGCACGGACCGGCGCGAGACCCAGTACTTC
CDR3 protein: CASSTDRRETQYF

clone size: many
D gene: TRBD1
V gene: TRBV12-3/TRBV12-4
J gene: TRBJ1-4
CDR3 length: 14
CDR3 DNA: TGTGCCAGCAGAACAACCGACAGGGATGAAAAACTGTTTTTT
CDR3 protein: CASRTTDRDEKLFF

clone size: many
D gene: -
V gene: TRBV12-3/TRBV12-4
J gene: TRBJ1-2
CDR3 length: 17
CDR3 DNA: TGTGCCAGCAGTAAAAACGCCCCGGGACGGATAAACTATGGCTACACCTTC
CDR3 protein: CASSKNAPGRINYGYTF

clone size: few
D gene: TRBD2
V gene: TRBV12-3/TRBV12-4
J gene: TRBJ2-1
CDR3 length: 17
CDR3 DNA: TGTGCCAGCAGTCGCGATGACAGCGGGAGCTCCTACAATGAGCAGTTCTTC
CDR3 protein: CASSRDDSGSSYNEQFF

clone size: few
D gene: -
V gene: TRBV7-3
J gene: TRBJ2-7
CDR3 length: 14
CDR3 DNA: TGTGCCAGCAGCTTACTGGGGGGGGCTAACGAGCAGTACTTC
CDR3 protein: CASSLLGGANEQYF

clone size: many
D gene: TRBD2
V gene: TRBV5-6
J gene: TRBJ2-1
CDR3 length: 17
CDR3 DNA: TGTGCCAGCAGTCTACTACGGGGGGGCCTCTCCTACAATGAGCAGTTCTTC
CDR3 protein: CASSLLRGGLSYNEQFF

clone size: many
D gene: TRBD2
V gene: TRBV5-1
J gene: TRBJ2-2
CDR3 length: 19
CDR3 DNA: TGCGCCAGCAGCGCAAAAGGGACTAGCGGCCACACGAACACCGGGGAGCTGTTTTTT
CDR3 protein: CASSAKGTSGHTNTGELFF

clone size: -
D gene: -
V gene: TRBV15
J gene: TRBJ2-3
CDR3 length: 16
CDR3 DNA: TGTGCCACCAAAGCAGAGTTTCAGCCGGGGAGTGATACGCAGTATTTT
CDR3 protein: CATKAEFQPGSDTQYF

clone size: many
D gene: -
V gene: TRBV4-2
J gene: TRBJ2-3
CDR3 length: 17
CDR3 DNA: TGTGCCAGCAGCCAAGTTGACGCCGCTAGCTTCGCAGATACGCAGTATTTT
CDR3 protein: CASSQVDAASFADTQYF

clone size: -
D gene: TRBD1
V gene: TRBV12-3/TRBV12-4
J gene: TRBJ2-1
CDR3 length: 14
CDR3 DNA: TGTGCCAGCAGTTTCTCTGGCAGGGGGCGCGAGGAGTTCTTC
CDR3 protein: CASSFSGRGREEFF

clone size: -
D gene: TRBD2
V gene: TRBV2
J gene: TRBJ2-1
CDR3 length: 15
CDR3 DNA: TGTGCCAGCCACCTATTTAGCGGGAGCTACAATGAGCAGTTCTTC
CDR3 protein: CASHLFSGSYNEQFF

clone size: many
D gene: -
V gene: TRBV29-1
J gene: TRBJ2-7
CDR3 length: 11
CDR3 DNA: TGCAGCGTTGAGGGGGGCTACGAGCAGTACTTC
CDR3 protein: CSVEGGYEQYF

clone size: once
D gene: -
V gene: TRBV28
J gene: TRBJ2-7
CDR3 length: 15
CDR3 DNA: TGTGCCAGCAGATACCGTGGGGGGATCCCCTACGAGCAGTACTTC
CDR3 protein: CASRYRGGIPYEQYF

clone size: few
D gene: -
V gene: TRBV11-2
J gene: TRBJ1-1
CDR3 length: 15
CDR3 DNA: TGTGCCAGCAGCTTCAATTATGGCCGGACTTCTGAAGCTTTCTTT
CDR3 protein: CASSFNYGRTSEAFF

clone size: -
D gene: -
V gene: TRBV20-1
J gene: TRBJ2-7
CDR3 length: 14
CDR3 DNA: TGCAGTGCTAGAGTGGAGAAGGTGCAAGGCGAGCAGTACTTC
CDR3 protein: CSARVEKVQGEQYF